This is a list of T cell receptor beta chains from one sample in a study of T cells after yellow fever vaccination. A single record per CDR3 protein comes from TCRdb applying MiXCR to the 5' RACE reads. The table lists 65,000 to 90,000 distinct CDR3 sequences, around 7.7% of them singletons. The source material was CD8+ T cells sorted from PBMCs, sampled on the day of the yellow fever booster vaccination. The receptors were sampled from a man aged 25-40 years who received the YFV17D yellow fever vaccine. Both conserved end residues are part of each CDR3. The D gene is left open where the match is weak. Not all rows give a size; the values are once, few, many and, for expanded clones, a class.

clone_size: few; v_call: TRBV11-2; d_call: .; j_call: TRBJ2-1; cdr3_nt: TGTGCCAGCAGCTCCTCCGCTGACAATGAGCAGTTCTTC; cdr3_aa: CASSSSADNEQFF
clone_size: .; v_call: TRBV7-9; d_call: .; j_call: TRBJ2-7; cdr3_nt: TGTGCCAGCAGCTGGAGGGAGGCACCCTACGAGCAGTACTTC; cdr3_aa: CASSWREAPYEQYF
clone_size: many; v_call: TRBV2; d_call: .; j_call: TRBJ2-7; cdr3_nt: TGTGCCAGCAGCCAAGGGCCCGACAGGAACTACGAGCAGTACTTC; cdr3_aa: CASSQGPDRNYEQYF
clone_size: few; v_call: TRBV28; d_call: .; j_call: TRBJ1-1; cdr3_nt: TGTGCCAGCACCCCCCGAATGGCAGGGTTGAGCACTGAAGCTTTCTTT; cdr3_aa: CASTPRMAGLSTEAFF
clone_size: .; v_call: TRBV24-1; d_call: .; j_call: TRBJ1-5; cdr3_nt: TGTGCCACCAGTGATTTGGGGGACATGCAGCCCCAGCATTTT; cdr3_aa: CATSDLGDMQPQHF
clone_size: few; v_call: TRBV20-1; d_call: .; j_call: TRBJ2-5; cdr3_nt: TGCAGTGCTAGCTTTCAGGAGACCCAGTACTTC; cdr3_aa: CSASFQETQYF
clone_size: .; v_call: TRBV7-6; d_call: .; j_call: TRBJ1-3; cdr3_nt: TGTGCCAGCAGCCCGGACAGTTCCTCTGGAAACACCATATATTTT; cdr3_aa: CASSPDSSSGNTIYF
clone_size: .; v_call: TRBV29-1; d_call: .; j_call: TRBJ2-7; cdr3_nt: TGCAGCGTTCTCCGGTCTTCGGGCGAGCAGTACTTC; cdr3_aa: CSVLRSSGEQYF
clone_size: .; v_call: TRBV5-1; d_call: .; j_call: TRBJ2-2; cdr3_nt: TGCGCCAGCGGGCCCCTAGAGACGAACACCGGGGAGCTGTTTTTT; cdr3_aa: CASGPLETNTGELFF
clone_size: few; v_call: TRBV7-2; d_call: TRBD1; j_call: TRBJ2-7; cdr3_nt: TGTGCCAGCAGCTTCGCAGGACAGGGTGACGAGCAGTACTTC; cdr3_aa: CASSFAGQGDEQYF
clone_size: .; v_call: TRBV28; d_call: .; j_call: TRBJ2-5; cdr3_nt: TGTGCCAGCAGTGAGTCCTCTGGCAGTTCGACCCAGTACTTC; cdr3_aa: CASSESSGSSTQYF
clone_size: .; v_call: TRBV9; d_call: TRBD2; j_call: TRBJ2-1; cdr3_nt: TGTGCCAGCTCTCATGGTAGCGGGAGATCCTACAATGAGCAGTTCTTC; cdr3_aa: CASSHGSGRSYNEQFF
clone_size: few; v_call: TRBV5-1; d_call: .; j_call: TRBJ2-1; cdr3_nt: TGCGCCAGCAGTTTGAGCGGGTTCTCCTACAATGAGCAGTTCTTC; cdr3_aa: CASSLSGFSYNEQFF
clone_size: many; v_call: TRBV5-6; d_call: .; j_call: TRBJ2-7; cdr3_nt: TGTGCCAGCAGCGGCCAGCACAGGGCTCTAGCCGAGCAGTACTTC; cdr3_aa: CASSGQHRALAEQYF
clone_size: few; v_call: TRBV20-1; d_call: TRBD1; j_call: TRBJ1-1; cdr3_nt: TGCAGTGCTAGAGGTAGACAGGGTCTCGCTGAAGCTTTCTTT; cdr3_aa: CSARGRQGLAEAFF
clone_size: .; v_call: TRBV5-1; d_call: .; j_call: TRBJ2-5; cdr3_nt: TGCGCCACCCGACAGGCAGGGGGGGAGACCCAGTACTTC; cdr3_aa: CATRQAGGETQYF
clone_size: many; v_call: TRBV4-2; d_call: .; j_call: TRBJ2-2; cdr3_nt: TGTGCCAGCAGCCGCACCGGGGAGCTGTTTTTT; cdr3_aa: CASSRTGELFF
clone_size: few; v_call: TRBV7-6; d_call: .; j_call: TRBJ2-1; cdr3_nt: TGTGCCAGCAGCTTAGAACTGGGCCCCAACAATGAGCAGTTCTTC; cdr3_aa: CASSLELGPNNEQFF
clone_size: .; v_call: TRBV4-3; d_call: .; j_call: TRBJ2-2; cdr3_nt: TGCGCCAGCCAAAGTGGGGGGCTCGGGGAGCTGTTTTTT; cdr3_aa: CASQSGGLGELFF
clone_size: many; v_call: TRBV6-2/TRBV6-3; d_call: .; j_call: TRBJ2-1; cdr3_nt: TGTGCCAGCAGCCTCGGACACTACTCCTACAATGAGCAGTTCTTC; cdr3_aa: CASSLGHYSYNEQFF
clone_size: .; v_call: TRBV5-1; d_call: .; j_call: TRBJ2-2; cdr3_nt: TGCGCCAGCAGCCAGGAAACCGGGGAGCTGTTTTTT; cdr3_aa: CASSQETGELFF
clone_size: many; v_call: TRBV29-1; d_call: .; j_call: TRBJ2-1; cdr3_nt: TGCAGCGTTTTAGCGGAGAGCTCCTACAATGAGCAGTTCTTC; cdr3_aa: CSVLAESSYNEQFF
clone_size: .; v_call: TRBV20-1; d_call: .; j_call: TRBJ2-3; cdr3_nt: TGCAGTGCTAGAGATCGGCACCAAAGCACAGATACGCAGTATTTT; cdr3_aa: CSARDRHQSTDTQYF
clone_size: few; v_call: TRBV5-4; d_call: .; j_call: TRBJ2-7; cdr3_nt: TGTGCCAGCAGCTTGGGGGCAGGGCCGCAAGGCGAGCAGTACTTC; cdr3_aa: CASSLGAGPQGEQYF
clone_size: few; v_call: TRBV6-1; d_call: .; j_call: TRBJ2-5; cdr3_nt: TGTGCCAGCAGCCACGCGACGGGGGAAATCCTTAGACAGGAGACCCAGTACTTC; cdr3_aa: CASSHATGEILRQETQYF
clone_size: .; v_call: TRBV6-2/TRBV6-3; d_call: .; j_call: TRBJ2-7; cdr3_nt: TGTGCCAGCAGACACCCTTACGAGCAGTACTTC; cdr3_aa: CASRHPYEQYF
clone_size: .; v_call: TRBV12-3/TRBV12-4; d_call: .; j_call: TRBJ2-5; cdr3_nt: TGTGCCAGCAGCCCTCCGATGGAGGTAGAGACCCAGTACTTC; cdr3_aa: CASSPPMEVETQYF
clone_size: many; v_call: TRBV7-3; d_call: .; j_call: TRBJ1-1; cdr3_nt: TGTGCCAGCAGCTTTACAGCCAACACTGAAGCTTTCTTT; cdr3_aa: CASSFTANTEAFF
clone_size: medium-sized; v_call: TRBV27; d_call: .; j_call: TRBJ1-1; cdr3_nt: TGTGCCAGCAGTTTTTTTAGGACAGCCAGTACAACTGAAGCTTTCTTT; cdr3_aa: CASSFFRTASTTEAFF
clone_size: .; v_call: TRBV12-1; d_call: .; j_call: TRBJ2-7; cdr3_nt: TGTGCCATGGGCCCGGCGGGACTCCGCTACGAGCAGTACTTC; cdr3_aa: CAMGPAGLRYEQYF
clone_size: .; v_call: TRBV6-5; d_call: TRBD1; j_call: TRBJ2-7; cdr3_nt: TGTGCCAGCAGCTCACAGGGGAACTCCTACGAGCAGTACTTC; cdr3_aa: CASSSQGNSYEQYF
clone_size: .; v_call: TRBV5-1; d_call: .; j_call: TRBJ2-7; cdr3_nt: TGCGCCAGCAGGAAGGGAGGTAGGAACTACGAGCAGTACTTC; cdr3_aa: CASRKGGRNYEQYF
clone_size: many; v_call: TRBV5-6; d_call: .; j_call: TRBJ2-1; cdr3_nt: TGTGCCAGCAGCTTGGGGGGTAACTATGAGCAGTTCTTC; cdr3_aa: CASSLGGNYEQFF
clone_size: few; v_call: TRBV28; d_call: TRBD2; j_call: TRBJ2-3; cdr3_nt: TGTGCCAGCAGTCCTGACTGGCGGGAGAAAGATACGCAGTATTTT; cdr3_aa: CASSPDWREKDTQYF
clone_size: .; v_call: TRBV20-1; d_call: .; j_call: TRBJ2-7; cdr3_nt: TGCAGTGCTAGCGCCCCGGACACAAGAATCTCCTACGAGCAGTACTTC; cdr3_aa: CSASAPDTRISYEQYF